This is a list of T cell receptor beta chains from one sample in a study of blood T cell repertoires in COVID-19. Assay used: immunoSEQ multiplex PCR; TCRdb lists only in-frame clones, some missing. The sample yields some 160,000 clones, around four fifths seen once. Specimen: peripheral blood. The receptor set was obtained from a woman between 65 and 79 years old who had recovered from COVID-19. Both conserved end residues are part of each CDR3. D genes are given only for firm matches. Size is stated for part of the rows, as once, few or many counts, or as a class when the clone is expanded.

D,V,size,J,length,DNA,CDR3
.,TRBV18,.,TRBJ1-1,15,TGTGCCAGCTCACCCACTGAACAGGGTCGGAGTGAAGCTTTCTTT,CASSPTEQGRSEAFF
.,TRBV5-4,once,TRBJ1-1,13,TGTGCCAGCAGCTTGGACAGGAACACTGAAGCTTTCTTT,CASSLDRNTEAFF
.,TRBV19,.,TRBJ1-5,15,TGTGCCACCTTGGACAGCCCCTATAGCAATCAGCCCCAGCATTTT,CATLDSPYSNQPQHF
.,TRBV28,.,TRBJ2-1,15,TGTGCCAGCACCCAGGGGGCCCTCCGGGGGGATGAGCAGTTCTTC,CASTQGALRGDEQFF
.,TRBV10-3,.,TRBJ2-3,13,TGTGCCATCAGTGAGTCCGGCACAGATACGCAGTATTTT,CAISESGTDTQYF
.,TRBV9,.,TRBJ2-3,17,TGTGCCAGCAGCGTGTCTGGCGGGGGCTCAATCACAGATACGCAGTATTTT,CASSVSGGGSITDTQYF
.,TRBV7-3,.,TRBJ2-3,15,TGTGCCAGCAGCCCGACCGGGACACACACAGATACGCAGTATTTT,CASSPTGTHTDTQYF
.,TRBV15,once,TRBJ1-5,16,TGTGCCACCAGCAGGGCGGGGATGGTACTCGGGCAGCCCCAGCATTTT,CATSRAGMVLGQPQHF
.,TRBV5-1,.,TRBJ2-3,15,TGCGCCAGCAGCCGGAGCGACAGGGAGGCGAATACGCAGTATTTT,CASSRSDREANTQYF
TRBD2,TRBV29-1,.,TRBJ2-3,14,TGCAGCGTTGGAAGCAGCGGGGGGACAGATACGCAGTATTTT,CSVGSSGGTDTQYF
.,TRBV10-3,once,TRBJ1-1,15,TGTGCCATCAGTGAGTTCGGCAGAGGGAACACTGAAGCTTTCTTT,CAISEFGRGNTEAFF
.,TRBV20-1,.,TRBJ2-1,11,TGCAGTGCTGTCACCTACAATGAGCAGTTCTTC,CSAVTYNEQFF
TRBD1,TRBV2,.,TRBJ2-5,14,TGTGCCAGCAGCCGGACAGGGGGGGCAGAGACCCAGTACTTC,CASSRTGGAETQYF
TRBD1,TRBV5-6,.,TRBJ2-6,16,TGTGCCAGCAGCTTGGACAGGGGGGCTGGGGCCAACGTCCTGACTTTC,CASSLDRGAGANVLTF
.,TRBV7-2,.,TRBJ2-7,15,TGTGCCAGCAGCTTAGGCGCGGGCCGTAGGGACGAGCAGTACTTC,CASSLGAGRRDEQYF
.,TRBV30,.,TRBJ1-2,13,TGTGCCTGGAGCAGGGATGGGAGGCATGGCTACACCTTC,CAWSRDGRHGYTF
TRBD1,TRBV5-5,.,TRBJ1-5,15,TGTGCCAGCAGCCCCGGGACAGAATTCAATCAGCCCCAGCATTTT,CASSPGTEFNQPQHF
.,TRBV21-1,.,TRBJ1-2,18,TGTGCCAGCAGCAACGAGAGGACAGGGGGTAGAGCTAACTATGGCTACACCTTC,CASSNERTGGRANYGYTF
.,TRBV5-1,.,TRBJ1-3,16,TGCGCCAGCAGCTTGGCCGGGGGGGTCGCTGGAAACACCATATATTTT,CASSLAGGVAGNTIYF
TRBD1,TRBV29-1,.,TRBJ1-1,13,TGCAGCGTCGAGCGGGACAGGGCCACTGAAGCTTTCTTT,CSVERDRATEAFF
.,TRBV7-8,.,TRBJ1-1,14,TGTGCCAGCAGCCCGCAGGGTCTGAACACTGAAGCTTTCTTT,CASSPQGLNTEAFF
.,TRBV28,.,TRBJ1-5,15,TGTGCCAGCAGCCGGCGTTGGGAGATCAATCAGCCCCAGCATTTT,CASSRRWEINQPQHF
.,TRBV12-3/TRBV12-4,.,TRBJ2-2,13,TGTGCCAGCAGTTCCCCCCTCCCCGGGGAGCTGTTTTTT,CASSSPLPGELFF
TRBD2,TRBV24-1,.,TRBJ2-3,14,TGTGCCACCGGGCTAGCGGGAGGTGGTGATACGCAGTATTTT,CATGLAGGGDTQYF
.,TRBV7-3,.,TRBJ2-5,14,TGTGCCAGCAGCCGGGACTCCGGCCGGGAGACCCAGTACTTC,CASSRDSGRETQYF
.,TRBV20-1,.,TRBJ1-1,11,TGCAGTGCCTCAGGCGCCTGGGAAGCTTTCTTT,CSASGAWEAFF
.,TRBV14,few,TRBJ1-2,13,TGTGCCAGCAGCCAGGGGGGGGCCTATGGCTACACCTTC,CASSQGGAYGYTF
.,TRBV28,.,TRBJ1-6,15,TGTGCCACCGCGCCCGGCAGGGGTGGGAATTCACCCCTCCACTTT,CATAPGRGGNSPLHF
.,TRBV6-2/TRBV6-3,.,TRBJ1-5,13,TGTGCCAGCAGTTACTCGTCCGATCAGCCCCAGCATTTT,CASSYSSDQPQHF
.,TRBV28,once,TRBJ1-2,10,TGTGCCAGCACGGTCTATGGCTACACCTTC,CASTVYGYTF
.,TRBV27,.,TRBJ1-4,15,TGTGCCAGCAGTTGGGCCCGTCCAACTAATGAAAAACTGTTTTTT,CASSWARPTNEKLFF
TRBD1,TRBV3-1/TRBV3-2,.,TRBJ2-2,16,TGTGCCAGCAGCCCGAGGGGACAGGGGTACACCGGGGAGCTGTTTTTT,CASSPRGQGYTGELFF
.,TRBV7-3,.,TRBJ1-6,16,TGTGCCAGCAGCTTAATCGGTCCAGGAACTAATTCACCCCTCCACTTT,CASSLIGPGTNSPLHF
TRBD1,TRBV27,.,TRBJ1-2,14,TGTGCCAGCCAGGGGGCGAGTCCTAACTATGGCTACACCTTC,CASQGASPNYGYTF